This T cell receptor beta chain stems from a study of naive and memory T cell subsets. General study results and limits: Between naive and memory subsets, TCR abundance power law exponents differed.

The table lists this clonotype with a few counts. What it binds is not known. The CDR3 is 16 residues long. Germline lookup yields CDR1 SGHRS and CDR2 YFSETQ. With 0 bases clipped from V and 3 bases from J, the junction kept 3 bases outside the gene matches. The beta constant-region primer was an equimolar mix of two oligonucleotides covering TRBC1 and TRBC2. Nested alpha and beta constant-region primers with the SP2 primer drove four PCR rounds on ligated cDNA. TCRdb passed the UMI-ligation and nested PCR reads through MiXCR, listing each CDR3 protein once. The sample has 130,000 to 150,000 distinct CDR3 sequences; over 15% are singletons.

The sequence was obtained from a human donor in good health. The chain employs TRBV5-1 and TRBJ2-1, with 10 nucleotides matching TRBD2. Sequenced sample: naive CD4+ T cells from blood. The CDR3, as DNA: TGCGCCAGCAGCTTGGCTAGCGGGAGCGTCTACAATGAGCAGTTCTTC. It encodes CASSLASGSVYNEQFF.